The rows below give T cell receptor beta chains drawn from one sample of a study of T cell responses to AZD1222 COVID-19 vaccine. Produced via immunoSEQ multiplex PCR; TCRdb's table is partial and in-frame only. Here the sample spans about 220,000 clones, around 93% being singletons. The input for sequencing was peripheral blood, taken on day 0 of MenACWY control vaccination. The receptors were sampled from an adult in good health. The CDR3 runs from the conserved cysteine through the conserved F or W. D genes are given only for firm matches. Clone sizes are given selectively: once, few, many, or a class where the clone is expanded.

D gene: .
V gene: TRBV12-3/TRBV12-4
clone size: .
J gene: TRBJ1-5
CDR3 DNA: TGTGCCAGCAGGGAATCAGAGATTCAGCCCCAGCATTTT
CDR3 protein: CASRESEIQPQHF

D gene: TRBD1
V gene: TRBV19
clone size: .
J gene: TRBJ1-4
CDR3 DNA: TGTGCCAGTAGCCGACAGGGCAGGGTTGAAAAACTGTTTTTT
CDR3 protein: CASSRQGRVEKLFF

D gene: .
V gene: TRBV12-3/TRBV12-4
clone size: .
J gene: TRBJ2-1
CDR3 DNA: TGTGCCAGCAGACGGAGACTAGTCGGTGAGCAGTTCTTC
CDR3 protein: CASRRRLVGEQFF

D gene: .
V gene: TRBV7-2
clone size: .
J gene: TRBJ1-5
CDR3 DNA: TGTGCCAGCAGCTCCTCGGGTTCCTTAAATCAGCCCCAGCATTTT
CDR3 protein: CASSSSGSLNQPQHF

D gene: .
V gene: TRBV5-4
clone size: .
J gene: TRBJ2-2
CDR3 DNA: TGTGCCAGCAGCTTAGGGGGGAACACCGGGGAGCTGTTTTTT
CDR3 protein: CASSLGGNTGELFF

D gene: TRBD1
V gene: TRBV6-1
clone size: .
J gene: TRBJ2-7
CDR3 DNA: TGTGCCAGCAGTGAATTTGGGACAGGGGTCTACGAGCAGTACTTC
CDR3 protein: CASSEFGTGVYEQYF

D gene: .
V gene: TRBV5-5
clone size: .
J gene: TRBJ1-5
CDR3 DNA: TGTGCCAGCAGCTTAGGGGACTCCCAGGGAAATCAGCCCCAGCATTTT
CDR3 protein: CASSLGDSQGNQPQHF

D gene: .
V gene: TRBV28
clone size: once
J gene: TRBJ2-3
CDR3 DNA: TGTGCCAGCAGTTTAGCCTACACAGATACGCAGTATTTT
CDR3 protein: CASSLAYTDTQYF

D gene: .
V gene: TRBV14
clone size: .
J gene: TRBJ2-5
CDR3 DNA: TGTGCCAGCAGCCAAAATGGAGCAGAGACCCAGTACTTC
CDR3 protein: CASSQNGAETQYF

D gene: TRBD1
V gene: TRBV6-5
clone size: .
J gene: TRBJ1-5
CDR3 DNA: TGTGCCAGCAGTTACTCTGCGGGACAGTGGGATCAGCCCCAGCATTTT
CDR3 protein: CASSYSAGQWDQPQHF

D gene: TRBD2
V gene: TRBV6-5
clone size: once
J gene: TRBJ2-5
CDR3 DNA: TGTGCCAGCACCGTAGCGGGGGGGCGGGAGACCCAGTACTTC
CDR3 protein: CASTVAGGRETQYF

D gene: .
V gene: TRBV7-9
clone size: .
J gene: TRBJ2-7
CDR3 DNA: TGTGCCAGCAGCACTTTCTACGAGCAGTACTTC
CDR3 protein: CASSTFYEQYF

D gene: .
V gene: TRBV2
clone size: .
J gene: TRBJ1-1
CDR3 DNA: TGTGCCAGCAGAAACTTACCGAACACTGAAGCTTTCTTT
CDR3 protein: CASRNLPNTEAFF

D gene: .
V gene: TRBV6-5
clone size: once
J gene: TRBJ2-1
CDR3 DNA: TGTGCCAGCAGTTACACAGGGATTGAGCAGTTCTTC
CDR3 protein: CASSYTGIEQFF

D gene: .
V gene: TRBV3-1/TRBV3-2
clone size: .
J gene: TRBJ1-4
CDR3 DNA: TGTGCCAGCAGCCAAGATGAGCCCGGGGTGCGAGAAAAACTGTTTTTT
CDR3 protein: CASSQDEPGVREKLFF

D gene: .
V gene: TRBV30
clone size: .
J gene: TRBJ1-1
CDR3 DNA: TGTGCCTGGCGTAGGCCCCCTGAAGCTTTCTTT
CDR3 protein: CAWRRPPEAFF

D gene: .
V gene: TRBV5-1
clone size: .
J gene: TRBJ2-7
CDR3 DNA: TGCGCCAGCAGCTTGGCCTGGGGCGCGGGCTACGAGCAGTACTTC
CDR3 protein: CASSLAWGAGYEQYF

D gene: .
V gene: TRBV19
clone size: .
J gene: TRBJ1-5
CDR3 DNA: TGTGCCAGTAGTATGGGAGGGCATCAGCCCCAGCATTTT
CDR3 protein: CASSMGGHQPQHF

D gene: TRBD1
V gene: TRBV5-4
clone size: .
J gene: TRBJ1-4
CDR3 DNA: TGTGCCAGCAGCGGCCAGGGGGCTTCTAATGAAAAACTGTTTTTT
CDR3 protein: CASSGQGASNEKLFF

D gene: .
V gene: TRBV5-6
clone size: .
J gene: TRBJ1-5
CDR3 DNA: TGTGCCAGCAGCCTACAGGGTGGGGGGAATCAGCCCCAGCATTTT
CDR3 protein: CASSLQGGGNQPQHF

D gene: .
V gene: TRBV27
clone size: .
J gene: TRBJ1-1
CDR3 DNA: TGTGCCAGCAGTTTCGGGCATATGAACACTGAAGCTTTCTTT
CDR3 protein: CASSFGHMNTEAFF

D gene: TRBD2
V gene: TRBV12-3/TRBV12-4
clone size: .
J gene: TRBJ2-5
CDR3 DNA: TGTGCCAGCAGCCCGGGACTACACGAGACCCAGTACTTC
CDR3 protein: CASSPGLHETQYF

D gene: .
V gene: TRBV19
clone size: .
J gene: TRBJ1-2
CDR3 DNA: TGTGCCAGTAGTACCGCCCGTCGGAGGGGAGATGGCTACACCTTC
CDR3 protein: CASSTARRRGDGYTF

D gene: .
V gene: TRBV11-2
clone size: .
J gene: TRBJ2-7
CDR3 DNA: TGTGCCAGCAGCTGGGACAATACCTACGAGCAGTACTTC
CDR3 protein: CASSWDNTYEQYF

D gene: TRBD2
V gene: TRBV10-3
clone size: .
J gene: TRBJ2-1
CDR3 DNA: TGTGCCATCAGGCGGGGGGGCCAGGTTAATGAGCAGTTCTTC
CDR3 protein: CAIRRGGQVNEQFF

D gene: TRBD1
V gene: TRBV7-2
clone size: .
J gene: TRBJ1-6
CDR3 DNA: TGTGCCAGCCGGGACAGGGACTCCTATAATTCACCCCTCCACTTT
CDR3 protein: CASRDRDSYNSPLHF

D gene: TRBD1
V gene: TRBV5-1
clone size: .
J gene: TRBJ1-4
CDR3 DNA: TGCGCCAGCAGCGGAGGGACAGTGGGCGAAAAACTGTTTTTT
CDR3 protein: CASSGGTVGEKLFF

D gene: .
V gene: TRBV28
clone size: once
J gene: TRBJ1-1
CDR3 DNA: TGTGCCAGCCTTCCTCCTCAGAGACACACTGAAGCTTTCTTT
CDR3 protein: CASLPPQRHTEAFF

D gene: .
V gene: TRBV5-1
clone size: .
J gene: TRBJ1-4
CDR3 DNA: TGCGCCAGCAGCTTGGACAGGCCCGCAACTAATGAAAAACTGTTTTTT
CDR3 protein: CASSLDRPATNEKLFF

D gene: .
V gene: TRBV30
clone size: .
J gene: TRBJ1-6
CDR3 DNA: TGTGCCTGGAGCGGTACACGAGGGCCCAATTCACCCCTCCACTTT
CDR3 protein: CAWSGTRGPNSPLHF

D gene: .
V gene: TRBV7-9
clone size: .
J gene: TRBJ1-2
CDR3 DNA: TGTGCCAGCACCGAGACGGCCGTCTATGGCTACACCTTC
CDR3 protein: CASTETAVYGYTF

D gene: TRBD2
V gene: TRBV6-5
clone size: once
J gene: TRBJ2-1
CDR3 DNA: TGTGCCAGCAGCCTAGCGGGGGGGCCAGATGAGCAGTTCTTC
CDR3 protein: CASSLAGGPDEQFF

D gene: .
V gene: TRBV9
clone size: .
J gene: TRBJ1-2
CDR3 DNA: TGTGCCAGCAGCGTCGAGACCCTCTATGGCTACACCTTC
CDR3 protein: CASSVETLYGYTF

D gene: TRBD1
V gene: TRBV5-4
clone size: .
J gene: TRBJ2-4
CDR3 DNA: TGTGCCAGCAGCCCTGGGACAGGGATGGACATTCAGTACTTC
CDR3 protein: CASSPGTGMDIQYF

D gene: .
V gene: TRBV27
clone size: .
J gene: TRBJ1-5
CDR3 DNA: TGTGCCAGCAGTTCCATGTCCAGTTACGGCAATCAGCCCCAGCATTTT
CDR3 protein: CASSSMSSYGNQPQHF

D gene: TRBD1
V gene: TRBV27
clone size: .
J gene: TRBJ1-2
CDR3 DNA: TGTGCCAGCAGGGGGACAGGGTTCAATGGCTACACCTTC
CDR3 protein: CASRGTGFNGYTF

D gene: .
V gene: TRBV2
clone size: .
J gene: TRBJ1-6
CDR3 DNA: TGTGCCAGCAGTGAATGGTCAAATAATTCACCCCTCCACTTT
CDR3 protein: CASSEWSNNSPLHF

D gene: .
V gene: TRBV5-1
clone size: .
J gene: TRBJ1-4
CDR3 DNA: TGCGCCAGCAGCTTGTTAGCAACTAATGAAAAACTGTTTTTT
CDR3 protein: CASSLLATNEKLFF

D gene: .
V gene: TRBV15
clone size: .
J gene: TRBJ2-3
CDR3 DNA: TGTGCCACCAGCAGAGGGGCGGGGGCGGCAGATACGCAGTATTTT
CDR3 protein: CATSRGAGAADTQYF

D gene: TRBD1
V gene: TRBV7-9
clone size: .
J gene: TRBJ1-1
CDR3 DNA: TGTGCCAGCAGCTCCAAGACAGGGGTACCTGAAGCTTTCTTT
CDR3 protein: CASSSKTGVPEAFF

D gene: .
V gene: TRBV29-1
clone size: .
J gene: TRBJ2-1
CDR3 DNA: TGCAGCGTTGAAGGTGGGCCAGGGAACTCCTACAATGAGCAGTTCTTC
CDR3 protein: CSVEGGPGNSYNEQFF

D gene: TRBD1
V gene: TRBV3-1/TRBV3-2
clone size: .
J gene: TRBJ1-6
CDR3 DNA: TGTGCCAGCAGCCATCAGGGGGCGGAGAATTCACCCCTCCACTTT
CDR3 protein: CASSHQGAENSPLHF

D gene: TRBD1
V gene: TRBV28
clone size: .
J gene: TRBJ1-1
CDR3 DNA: TGTGCCAGCAGTTTAGCAGGGGGCGGCACTGAAGCTTTCTTT
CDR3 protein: CASSLAGGGTEAFF

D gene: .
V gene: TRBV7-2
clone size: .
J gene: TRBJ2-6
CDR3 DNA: TGTGCCAGCAGTCATGGGGGGGCAGGGCATGCGTCTGGGGCCAACGTCCTGACTTTC
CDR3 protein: CASSHGGAGHASGANVLTF

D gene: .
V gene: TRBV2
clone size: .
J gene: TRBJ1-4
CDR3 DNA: TGTGCCAGCAGTCCCCGGGGAGGGGCCACTAATGAAAAACTGTTTTTT
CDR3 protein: CASSPRGGATNEKLFF

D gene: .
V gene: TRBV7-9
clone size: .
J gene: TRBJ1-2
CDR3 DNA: TGTGCCAGCAGCTTTGGGAGGAATGGCTACACCTTC
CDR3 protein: CASSFGRNGYTF

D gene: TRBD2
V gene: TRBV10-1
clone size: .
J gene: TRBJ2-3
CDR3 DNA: TGCGCCAGCAGCGCAAGACTAGCGGGGGGGCCAGGTACGCAGTATTTT
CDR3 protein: CASSARLAGGPGTQYF

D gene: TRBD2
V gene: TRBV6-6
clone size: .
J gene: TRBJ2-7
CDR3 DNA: TGTGCCAGCAGTTACGGGCTAGCGGGGGGGCATGGGGAGCAGTACTTC
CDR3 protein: CASSYGLAGGHGEQYF

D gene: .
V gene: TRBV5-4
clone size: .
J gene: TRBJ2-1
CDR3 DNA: TGTGCCAGCAGCTTGGTGGGAGCGATCATGAATGAGCAGTTCTTC
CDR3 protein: CASSLVGAIMNEQFF

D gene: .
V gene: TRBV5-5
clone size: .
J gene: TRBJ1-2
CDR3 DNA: TGTGCCAGCAGCCGCGGACGCCTTGGGGGCTACACCTTC
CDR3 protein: CASSRGRLGGYTF

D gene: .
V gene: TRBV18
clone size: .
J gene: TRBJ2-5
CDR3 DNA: TGTGCCAGCGTCGGCACAGCCCAAGAGACCCAGTACTTC
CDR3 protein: CASVGTAQETQYF

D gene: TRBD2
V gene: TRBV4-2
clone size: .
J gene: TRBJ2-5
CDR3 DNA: TGTGCCAGCAGTCAAGCGGGGGGCGAGGAGACCCAGTACTTC
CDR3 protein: CASSQAGGEETQYF

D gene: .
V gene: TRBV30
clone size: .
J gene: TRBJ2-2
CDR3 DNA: TGTGCCTGGAGTCCCCAGATGTGGCGGGTATCGAACACCGGGGAGCTGTTTTTT
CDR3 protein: CAWSPQMWRVSNTGELFF

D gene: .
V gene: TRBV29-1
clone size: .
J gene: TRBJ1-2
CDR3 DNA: TGCAGCGCCGGGTGGAGCGACTATGGCTACACCTTC
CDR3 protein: CSAGWSDYGYTF

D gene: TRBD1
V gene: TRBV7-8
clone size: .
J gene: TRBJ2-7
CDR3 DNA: TGTGCCAGCAGCTTAGGGGCAGGGGGCGGGGAGCAGTACTTC
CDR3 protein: CASSLGAGGGEQYF

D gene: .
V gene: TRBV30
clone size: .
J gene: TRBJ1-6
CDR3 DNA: TGTGCCTGGAGTGTAACGGCGGCGGCCCTCCACTTT
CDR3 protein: CAWSVTAAALHF

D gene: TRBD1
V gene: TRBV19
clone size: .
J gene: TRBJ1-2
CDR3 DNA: TGTGCCAGCACCGTCGACAGGGGGGCTAACTATGGCTACACCTTC
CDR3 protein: CASTVDRGANYGYTF

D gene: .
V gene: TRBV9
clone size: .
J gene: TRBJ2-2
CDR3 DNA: TGTGCCAGCAGCGCGTGGCAGGATTTCACCGGGGAGCTGTTTTTT
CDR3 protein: CASSAWQDFTGELFF